This entry is about one TCR beta chain. This sample was taken from a study of shared T cell receptors in the human thymus. CDR1 and CDR2 from the germline V gene are SGDLS and YYNGEE. This CDR3 spans 14 amino acids. The junction had 8 bases not matched to a gene; V was cut back by 4 bases and J by 5 bases. TCRdb's copy holds only in-frame clones and misses some; the assay was immunoSEQ multiplex PCR. Of 500,000 to 850,000 clones in the sample, around 87% were seen once. These sequences were also reported in another study, on human thymus T cells. Turning to that study: Corrective cardiac operations yielded the resected thymus tissue. Across thymic and blood repertoires, the usage of V and J genes appeared to be biased. Related work found strong thymic repertoire overlap between unrelated individuals.

Source material: thymocytes. The rearrangement joins TRBV9 to TRBJ2-7; TRBD1 agrees at 8 bases. The sequence was collected from a boy younger than two with a congenital heart defect. CDR3 sequence: CASSTWDRPHEQYF. The CDR3 DNA reads TGTGCCAGCAGCACTTGGGACAGGCCCCACGAGCAGTACTTC.